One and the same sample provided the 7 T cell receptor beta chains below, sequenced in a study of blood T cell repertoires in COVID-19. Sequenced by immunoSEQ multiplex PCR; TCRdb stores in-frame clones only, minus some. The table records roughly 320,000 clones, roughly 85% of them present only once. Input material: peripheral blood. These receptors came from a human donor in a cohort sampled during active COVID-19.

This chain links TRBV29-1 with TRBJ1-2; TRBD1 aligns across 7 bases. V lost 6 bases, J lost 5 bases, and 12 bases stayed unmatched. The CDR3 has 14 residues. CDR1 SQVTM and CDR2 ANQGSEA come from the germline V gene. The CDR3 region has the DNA TGCAGCGTCCCCAAGGGACAGTCCGGATATGGCTACACCTTC. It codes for CSVPKGQSGYGYTF.

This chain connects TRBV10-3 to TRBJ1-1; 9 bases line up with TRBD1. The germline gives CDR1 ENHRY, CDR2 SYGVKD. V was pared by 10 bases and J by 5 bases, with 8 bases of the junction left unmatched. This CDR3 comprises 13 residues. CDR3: CANRQGVGTEAFF. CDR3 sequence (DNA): TGTGCCAATCGACAGGGGGTGGGAACTGAAGCTTTCTTT.

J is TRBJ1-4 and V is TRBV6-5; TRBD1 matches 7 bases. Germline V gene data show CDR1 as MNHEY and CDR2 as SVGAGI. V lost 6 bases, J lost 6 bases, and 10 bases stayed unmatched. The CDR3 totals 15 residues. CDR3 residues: CASRRGRIEDEKLFF. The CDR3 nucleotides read TGTGCCAGCAGGAGGGGGCGTATAGAAGATGAAAAACTGTTTTTT.

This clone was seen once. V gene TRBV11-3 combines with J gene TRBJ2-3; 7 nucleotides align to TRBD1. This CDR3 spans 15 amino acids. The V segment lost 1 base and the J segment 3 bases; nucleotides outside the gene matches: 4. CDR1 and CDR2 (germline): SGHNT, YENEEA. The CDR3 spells CASSLGDSTTDTQYF. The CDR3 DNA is TGTGCCAGCAGCTTAGGGGACAGTACAACAGATACGCAGTATTTT.

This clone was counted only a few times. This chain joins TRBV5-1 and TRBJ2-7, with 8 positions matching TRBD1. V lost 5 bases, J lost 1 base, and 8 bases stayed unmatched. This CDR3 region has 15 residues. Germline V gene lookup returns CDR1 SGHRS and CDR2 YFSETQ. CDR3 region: CASSSDRGPSYEQYF. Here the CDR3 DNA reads TGCGCCAGCAGTTCCGACAGGGGCCCTTCCTACGAGCAGTACTTC.

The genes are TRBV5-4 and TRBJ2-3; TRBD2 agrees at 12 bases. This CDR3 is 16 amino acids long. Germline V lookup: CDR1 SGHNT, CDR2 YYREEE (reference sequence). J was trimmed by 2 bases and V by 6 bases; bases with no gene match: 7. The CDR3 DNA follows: TGTGCCAGCATGCCGACTAGCGGGGGCCCCACAGATACGCAGTATTTT. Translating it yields CASMPTSGGPTDTQYF.

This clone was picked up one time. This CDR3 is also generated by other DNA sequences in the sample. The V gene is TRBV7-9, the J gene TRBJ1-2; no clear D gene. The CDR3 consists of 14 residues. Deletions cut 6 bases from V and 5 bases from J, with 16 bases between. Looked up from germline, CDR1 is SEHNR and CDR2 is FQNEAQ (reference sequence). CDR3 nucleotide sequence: TGTGCCAGCAGTTTGCAGGCGGGCCGGTATGGCTACACCTTC. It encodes CASSLQAGRYGYTF.